The 8 T cell receptor beta chains reported below all come from one sample, sequenced in a study of radiotherapy plus CTLA-4 blockade in lung cancer (dated 2018 in TCRdb). The library was obtained by the immunoSEQ multiplex PCR assay. Here the immuneACCESS table is served through TCRdb, limited to in-frame sequences with V and J called. Missing clones are a known gap in these copies; in checked studies unresolved V genes cover under half, and the rest lacks a known reason. The sample data list over 60,000 clones, and roughly 84% of these were observed just once. The ten top clones hold 40% of the sample. This specimen was peripheral blood, taken from a patient treated with radiotherapy plus ipilimumab. These receptors were collected from a human donor with non-small cell lung cancer that progressed on radiotherapy plus ipilimumab.

The rearrangement uses TRBV27 and TRBJ1-5; TRBD1 is a possible D gene (5 bases). Germline CDR1 is MNHEY and CDR2 is SMNVEV (reference sequence). The CDR3 length is 16 residues. V lost 7 bases to trimming and J lost 3 bases, with 19 bases between them. CDR3 sequence: CASTPGAGSVNQPQHF. The CDR3 DNA reads TGTGCCAGCACCCCCGGGGCAGGGAGCGTCAATCAGCCCCAGCATTTT.

The gene calls are TRBV20-1 and TRBJ2-4, with D tentatively TRBD1 or TRBD2 (6 bases each). Germline CDR1 reads DFQATT; CDR2 reads SNEGSKA (reference sequence). The CDR3 consists of 10 residues. V lost 6 bases and J lost 13, with 13 bases in between. CDR3 region: CSAQVGGQYF. The CDR3 DNA follows: TGCAGTGCCCAAGTAGGGGGGCAGTACTTC.

V usage is TRBV18 and J usage is TRBJ2-1; tentative D call: TRBD2 (5 bases). Germline V gives CDR1 KGHSH, CDR2 LQKENI. Trimming shortened V by 1 base and J by 3 bases, and 13 bases separated the two germline ends. This CDR3 is built from 16 residues. CDR3 nucleotides: TGTGCCAGCTCACCACTTTCGTCCAGCGGCTACAATGAGCAGTTCTTC. Translated, it gives CASSPLSSSGYNEQFF.

This sequence joins TRBV28 and TRBJ1-5; D unclear. Trimming removed 5 bases at V and 10 bases at J, with 12 bases between. Per germline, CDR1 MDHEN and CDR2 SYDVKM. The length of the CDR3 is 12 residues. CDR3 nucleotides: TGTGCCAGCAGTCCACTCTTCGATCCCCAGCATTTT. This translates into CASSPLFDPQHF.

This clone was counted only a few times. V is TRBV6-1 and J is TRBJ2-7, with a weak D call TRBD1 (5 bases). The V gene's germline CDR1 is MNHNS and CDR2 SASEGT. This CDR3 is built from 13 residues. The V gene lost 7 bases and the J gene lost 3 bases, with 13 bases spanning the gap. The CDR3: CASMKDSLYEQYV. The CDR3 DNA reads as TGTGCCAGCATGAAAGACAGCCTCTACGAGCAGTACGTC.

The chain uses TRBV10-3 and TRBJ2-5; TRBD2 matches at 9 bases. V shed 11 bases and J 5 bases; nucleotides not matched to a gene: 9. The CDR3 spans 13 residues. In germline, CDR1 is ENHRY, CDR2 SYGVKD. CDR3 in amino acids: CAADPSGTETQYF. The CDR3 DNA sequence: TGTGCCGCCGACCCTAGCGGGACGGAGACCCAGTACTTC.

The chain couples TRBV28 to TRBJ1-1, with D possibly matching TRBD1 (6 bases). Germline lookup yields CDR1 MDHEN and CDR2 SYDVKM. V gave up 6 bases and J gave up 1 base, with 18 bases separating them. The CDR3 is made up of 16 amino acids. In DNA, the CDR3 is TGTGCCAGCAGCACCCAACAGGGCGGGGGGAACACTGAAGCTTTCTTT. This gives the protein CASSTQQGGGNTEAFF.

CDR3: CASSQGAEPQETQYF. For the CDR3, the DNA is TGCGCCAGCAGCCAAGGGGCAGAGCCCCAAGAGACCCAGTACTTC. This sequence joins TRBV4-1 and TRBJ2-5, with D unresolved. Germline V lookup: CDR1 MGHRA, CDR2 YSYEKL. The CDR3 consists of 15 residues. Between the trimmed V and J ends, which lost 1 base and 1 base, there was a span of 10 bases.